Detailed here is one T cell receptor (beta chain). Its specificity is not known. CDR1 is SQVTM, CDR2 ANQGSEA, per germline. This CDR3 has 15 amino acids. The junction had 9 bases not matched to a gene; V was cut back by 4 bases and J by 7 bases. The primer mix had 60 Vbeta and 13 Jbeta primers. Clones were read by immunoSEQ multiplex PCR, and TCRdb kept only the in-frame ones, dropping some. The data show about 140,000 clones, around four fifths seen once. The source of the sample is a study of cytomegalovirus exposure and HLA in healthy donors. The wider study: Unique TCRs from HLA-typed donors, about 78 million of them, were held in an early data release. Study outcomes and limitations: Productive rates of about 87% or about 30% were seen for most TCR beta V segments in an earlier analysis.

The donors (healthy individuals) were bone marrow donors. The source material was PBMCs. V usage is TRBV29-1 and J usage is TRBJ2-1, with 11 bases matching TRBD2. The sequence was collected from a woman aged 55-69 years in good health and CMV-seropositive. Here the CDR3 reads CSVGKLAGVGNEQFF. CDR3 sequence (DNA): TGCAGCGTTGGCAAACTAGCGGGAGTGGGTAATGAGCAGTTCTTC.